This T cell receptor (beta chain) was documented in a study of blood T cell repertoires in COVID-19. The CDR3 totals 15 residues. V was cut by 5 bases and J by 2 bases, with 14 bases left in between. CDR1 LNHDA and CDR2 SQIVND come from the germline V gene (reference sequence). TCRdb's copy holds only in-frame clones and misses some; the assay was immunoSEQ multiplex PCR. Of nearly 350,000 clones detected, almost 90% appear once; the ten largest clones hold roughly 6.6%. The chain employs TRBV19 and TRBJ2-3; no firm D call. This clonotype originated in a woman in her seventies with COVID-19, enrolled during active disease. The sample consisted of peripheral blood. Here the CDR3 DNA reads TGTGCCAGTAGTGATTTTGGCACCGACACAGATACGCAGTATTTT. It codes for CASSDFGTDTDTQYF.